Shown below are 32 T cell receptor beta chains from a single sample sequenced in a study of early T cells in non-severe SARS-CoV-2 infection. TCRdb fed the 5' RACE reads into MiXCR, producing one record per CDR3 protein. The table has roughly 70,000 distinct CDR3 sequences, more than 15% seen once. The sequenced sample was whole blood, obtained at baseline. Receptors were obtained from an adult who was a healthcare worker with PCR-confirmed SARS-CoV-2 infection or an uninfected control (not recorded which).

This clonotype has at least ten counts. This chain links TRBV20-1 with TRBJ2-1, with 13 bases identical to TRBD2. The CDR3 contains 15 residues. Trimming took 6 bases from V and 6 from J; bases not matched to a gene: 8. In germline, CDR1 is DFQATT, CDR2 SNEGSKA (reference sequence). The CDR3 bases are TGCAGTGCCTCTCTACTAGCGGGGGGGCCCAATGAGCAGTTCTTC. This translates into CSASLLAGGPNEQFF.

The chain has TRBV5-1 and TRBJ2-7; D is ambiguous. Germline CDR1 reads SGHRS; CDR2 reads YFSETQ. The length of the CDR3 is 15 residues. With 0 bases removed from V and 7 bases from J, the gap between germline ends came to 17 bases. The DNA for the CDR3 is TGCGCCAGCAGCTTGGTTGCAGGTCAAGGAGAAGAGCAGTACTTC. The encoded protein is CASSLVAGQGEEQYF.

This clonotype was detected a few times. The J gene is TRBJ2-7, the V gene TRBV6-5; a weak D match, TRBD1 (6 bases). V lost 5 bases and J 0 bases, leaving 11 bases between the germline ends. The CDR3 spans 14 residues. Germline V gene lookup returns CDR1 MNHEY and CDR2 SVGAGI. In nucleotides, the CDR3 is TGTGCCAGCAGTAGAACAGGGAGCTCCTACGAGCAGTACTTC. This gives the protein CASSRTGSSYEQYF.

The V gene is TRBV5-1, the J gene TRBJ2-1; no definite D call. CDR3 size: 15 residues. V lost 0 bases, J lost 5 bases, and 12 bases lay in between. Per the germline V gene, CDR1 is SGHRS and CDR2 is YFSETQ. The CDR3 protein is CASSLVGRSDNEQFF. The DNA of the CDR3 is TGCGCCAGCAGCTTGGTCGGGCGGAGTGACAATGAGCAGTTCTTC.

This clonotype was seen more than once but under ten times. The chain combines TRBV11-2 with TRBJ2-1; D is unclear. The CDR3 is 15 amino acids. V was cut by 5 bases and J by 4 bases, with 15 bases left in between. Germline V gene lookup returns CDR1 SGHAT and CDR2 FQNNGV. CDR3 sequence reads: CASSPLRTEYNEQFF. CDR3 nucleotide sequence: TGTGCCAGCAGCCCATTAAGGACCGAGTACAATGAGCAGTTCTTC.

This clonotype appeared a few times. The chain links TRBV6-5 to TRBJ1-2, with D possibly matching TRBD1 (6 bases). Trimming removed 6 bases from V and 6 bases from J, with 14 bases in between. The CDR3 totals 13 residues. CDR1 is MNHEY, CDR2 SVGAGI, per germline. CDR3 nucleotides: TGTGCCAGCAGCACACAGGGCCGGCATGGCTACACCTTC. This encodes CASSTQGRHGYTF.

The chain carries TRBV5-1 and TRBJ2-5, with 7 bases aligning to TRBD1. The length of the CDR3 is 15 residues. Germline CDR1 is SGHRS and CDR2 is YFSETQ. The ends lost 4 bases at V and 2 bases at J; junction bases unmatched: 8. CDR3: CASSIGPGQQETQYF. The CDR3 nucleotides are TGCGCCAGCAGCATTGGCCCGGGACAGCAAGAGACCCAGTACTTC.

The chain employs TRBV27 and TRBJ1-5, with 7 bases aligning to TRBD1. Germline V gene sequence: CDR1 MNHEY, CDR2 SMNVEV (reference sequence). This CDR3 is 14 amino acids long. Losses at the gene ends were 5 bases for V and 6 bases for J; bases not matched to a gene: 7. The CDR3 loop is CASSNTGASQPQHF. In nucleotides, the CDR3 is TGTGCCAGCAGTAACACAGGGGCGAGTCAGCCCCAGCATTTT.

There are a few counts of this clonotype. This chain uses TRBV12-3 or TRBV12-4 with TRBJ2-3; 8 nucleotides line up with TRBD2. The trim removed 7 bases at V and 2 bases at J, leaving 5 bases unmatched. The length of the CDR3 is 14 residues. CDR3 sequence (DNA): TGTGCCAGCAATCGGGGGGGGTTCACAGATACGCAGTATTTT. As protein: CASNRGGFTDTQYF.

The chain couples TRBV3-1 to TRBJ1-1; D ambiguous. Germline CDR1 LGHDT, CDR2 YNNKEL (reference sequence). The CDR3 has 14 amino acids. Trimming took off 1 base at V and 3 bases at J, with 9 bases between the two ends. The DNA of the CDR3 is TGTGCCAGCAGCCAAGTGGGGTTGGACACTGAAGCTTTCTTT. Residues: CASSQVGLDTEAFF.

This chain connects TRBV27 to TRBJ1-2, with 7 bases fitting TRBD1. This CDR3 has 15 amino acids. Trimming cost V 10 bases and J 0 bases; bases outside gene matches: 11. The germline V gene has CDR1 MNHEY and CDR2 SMNVEV (reference sequence). The CDR3 reads CATRGVLNSNYGYTF. The CDR3 bases are TGTGCCACCAGGGGGGTACTGAACTCTAACTATGGCTACACCTTC.

This rearrangement joins TRBV5-6 to TRBJ2-5; 10 bases align to TRBD2. Germline CDR1 is SGHDT and CDR2 is YYEEEE. This CDR3 is 15 amino acids long. The trim removed 0 bases at V and 4 bases at J, leaving 3 bases unmatched. Here the CDR3 reads CASSLEVAGGETQYF. The CDR3 DNA is TGTGCCAGCAGCTTGGAAGTAGCGGGGGGAGAGACCCAGTACTTC.

This clonotype was observed many times. The chain couples TRBV2 to TRBJ2-2; TRBD2 matches at 7 bases. The V segment lost 6 bases and the J segment 1 base; nucleotides outside the gene matches: 5. CDR1 is SNHLY and CDR2 is FYNNEI in the germline V gene. CDR3 length: 15 amino acids. This chain's CDR3 is CASSPGLVNTGELFF. The DNA of the CDR3 is TGTGCCAGCAGCCCTGGACTAGTGAACACCGGGGAGCTGTTTTTT.

This chain connects TRBV30 to TRBJ2-7, with D possibly matching TRBD2 (6 bases). V lost 4 bases and J lost 2, with 12 bases in between. In germline, CDR1 is GTSNPN, CDR2 SVGIG (reference sequence). The CDR3 is 13 residues long. The CDR3 region has the DNA TGTGCCTGGATACGAGCGGGTACCTACGAGCAGTACTTC. It codes for CAWIRAGTYEQYF.

This clonotype was picked up a small number of times. The chain recombines TRBV7-2 with TRBJ2-1; maybe TRBD2 (5 bases). Trimming took 5 bases from V and 9 from J, leaving 17 bases between them. This CDR3 region has 14 residues. From germline, CDR1 is SGHTA and CDR2 FQGNSA. Written as DNA, the CDR3 is TGTGCCAGCAGCAGAGACCCACTAGATAGTGAGCAGTTCTTC. Residues: CASSRDPLDSEQFF.

This chain uses TRBV5-6 with TRBJ2-1; tentatively, D is TRBD1 (5 bases). The V and J ends lost 2 bases and 5 bases respectively, with 17 bases between them. The CDR3 totals 16 residues. Germline V gene data show CDR1 as SGHDT and CDR2 as YYEEEE. CDR3 amino acids: CASSFRWGLDHNEQFF. The CDR3 DNA reads as TGTGCCAGCAGCTTTAGGTGGGGCCTCGACCACAATGAGCAGTTCTTC.

This rearrangement joins TRBV11-2 to TRBJ2-5; TRBD2 aligns across 12 bases. The CDR3 totals 16 residues. Trimming cost V 5 bases and J 5 bases; bases outside gene matches: 9. Germline CDR1 SGHAT, CDR2 FQNNGV. Written as DNA, the CDR3 is TGTGCCAGCAGCAAGAACCTAGCGGGAGGGCCCGAGACCCAGTACTTC. Protein product: CASSKNLAGGPETQYF.

In its sample, this clonotype was seen a few times. The chain links TRBV6-1 to TRBJ2-3; no firm D call. CDR1 is MNHNS and CDR2 is SASEGT in the germline V gene. V was clipped by 3 bases and J by 8 bases, with 9 bases between them. The CDR3 consists of 12 residues. DNA for the CDR3: TGTGCCAGCAGTGACCTCGGGTTTACGCAGTATTTT. It encodes CASSDLGFTQYF.

This clonotype was observed a handful of times. The rearrangement links TRBV30 to TRBJ2-4, with 7 positions matching TRBD1. CDR3 size: 15 residues. V was clipped by 5 bases and J by 0 bases; unmatched bases: 7. Looked up from germline, CDR1 is GTSNPN and CDR2 is SVGIG (reference sequence). In nucleotides, the CDR3 is TGTGCCTGGGGGGGACAGATTCTAGCCAAAAACATTCAGTACTTC. Protein: CAWGGQILAKNIQYF.

This clonotype has only a few counts. The chain combines TRBV6-2 or TRBV6-3 with TRBJ1-1; no clear D gene. Trimming took off 2 bases at V and 0 bases at J, with 7 bases between the two ends. Germline values: CDR1 MNHEY, CDR2 SVGEGT. This CDR3 contains 14 residues. The CDR3 loop reads CASSYGPLNTEAFF. The CDR3 coding sequence is TGTGCCAGCAGTTACGGCCCCCTGAACACTGAAGCTTTCTTT.

V gene TRBV5-8 combines with J gene TRBJ2-1, with 10 positions matching TRBD2. This CDR3 is built from 12 residues. Unmatched junction bases numbered 10, after V lost 7 bases and J lost 15 bases. The germline V gene encodes CDR1 SGHTS and CDR2 YDEGEE. CDR3 loop: CASGYHSGRTFF. As DNA, the CDR3 is TGTGCCAGCGGATACCATAGCGGGAGGACGTTCTTC.

This clonotype was counted between two and nine times. A much larger clone differs by one base, so this may be a read error. The gene calls are TRBV20-1 and TRBJ2-1, with a possible D match to TRBD1 (5 bases). CDR1 is DFQATT, CDR2 SNEGSKA, per germline (reference sequence). The CDR3 is 15 residues long. V lost 1 base and J 3 bases, leaving 13 bases between the germline ends. CDR3 region: CSARVGAENYNEQFF. The DNA of the CDR3 is TGCAGTGCTAGAGTTGGGGCAGAAAACTACAATGAGCAGTTCTTC.

The V and J genes are TRBV12-3 or TRBV12-4 and TRBJ2-7; 11 nucleotides align to TRBD1. J was trimmed by 0 bases and V by 4 bases; bases with no gene match: 2. This CDR3 comprises 15 residues. The CDR3 reads CASSSGTGGSYEQYF. CDR3 DNA sequence: TGTGCCAGCAGTTCCGGGACAGGGGGCTCCTACGAGCAGTACTTC.

This clonotype was recorded a few times. CDR3 sequence reads: CASGPRTSGSIDTQYF. The CDR3 bases are TGTGCCAGCGGACCGCGGACTAGCGGGAGTATAGATACGCAGTATTTT. V and J are TRBV11-2 and TRBJ2-3, with 13 bases fitting TRBD2. The V and J ends lost 8 bases and 5 bases, in that order; junction bases with no gene match: 10. The V gene's germline CDR1 is SGHAT and CDR2 FQNNGV. CDR3 length equals 16 residues.

This chain links TRBV6-1 with TRBJ2-7; 8 bases match TRBD1. Trimming removed 4 bases from V and 4 bases from J; junction bases left unmatched: 9. Germline V gene sequence: CDR1 MNHNS, CDR2 SASEGT. This CDR3 comprises 15 residues. CDR3 coding DNA: TGTGCCAGCAGTGTGAGACAGGGGAGCCCGTACGAGCAGTACTTC. Amino acid sequence: CASSVRQGSPYEQYF.

In its sample, this clonotype was seen a few times. The chain recombines TRBV20-1 with TRBJ2-6; the match to TRBD1 covers 7 bases. J gave up 1 base and V 7 bases, and 7 bases lay outside the gene matches. The germline V gene has CDR1 DFQATT and CDR2 SNEGSKA (reference sequence). CDR3 size: 15 residues. DNA of the CDR3: TGCAGTGTAGGACCAGGGGGTTCTGGGGCCAACGTCCTGACTTTC. Translating it yields CSVGPGGSGANVLTF.

This chain joins TRBV5-4 and TRBJ1-1; 12 bases agree with TRBD1. The germline V gene has CDR1 SGHNT and CDR2 YYREEE (reference sequence). The CDR3 length is 16 residues. The V and J ends lost 1 base and 4 bases, in that order; junction bases with no gene match: 5. The CDR3, as DNA: TGTGCCAGCAGCTTGATGGGACAGGGGGCGGGCACTGAAGCTTTCTTT. Encoded protein: CASSLMGQGAGTEAFF.

The rearrangement uses TRBV6-5 and TRBJ1-4; D may be TRBD1 (6 bases). The CDR3 covers 13 residues. Deletions cut 5 bases from V and 4 bases from J, with 8 bases between. Looked up from germline, CDR1 is MNHEY and CDR2 is SVGAGI. The CDR3 loop is CASSGQINEKLFF. The CDR3 DNA is TGTGCCAGCAGTGGACAGATTAATGAAAAACTGTTTTTT.

The genes are TRBV7-6 and TRBJ2-3; 14 nucleotides match TRBD2. From germline, CDR1 is SGHVS and CDR2 FNYEAQ. The CDR3 contains 17 residues. The V gene end was trimmed by 4 bases and the J gene end by 0 bases; junction bases not matched to a gene: 3. This CDR3 reads CASSSGLAGGSTDTQYF. The CDR3 region has the DNA TGTGCCAGCAGCTCCGGACTAGCGGGAGGAAGCACAGATACGCAGTATTTT. Full variable domain (rest looked up from reference TRBV7-6 and TRBJ2-3): GAGVSQSPRYKVTKRGQDVALRCDPISGHVSLYWYRQALGQGPEFLTYFNYEAQQDKSGLPNDRFSAERPEGSISTLTIQRTEQRDSAMYRCASSSGLAGGSTDTQYFGPGTRLTVL.

This clonotype appeared a few times. This chain uses TRBV4-3 with TRBJ2-3; D not resolved. V was trimmed by 1 base and J by 2 bases, leaving 13 bases between them. The germline gives CDR1 LGHNA, CDR2 YSLEER. CDR3 length: 16 residues. In DNA form, the CDR3 reads TGCGCCAGCAGCCAAGGACTGAACATGAACACAGATACGCAGTATTTT. Translation gives CASSQGLNMNTDTQYF.

In its sample, this clonotype was seen many times. The V and J genes are TRBV6-2 or TRBV6-3 and TRBJ2-2; D remains unclear. The V and J ends lost 6 bases and 1 base respectively, with 18 bases between them. The germline V gene has CDR1 MNHEY and CDR2 SVGEGT. This CDR3 comprises 17 residues. In DNA, the CDR3 is TGTGCCAGCAGACGAGGCCTGAGGTGGGGGAACACCGGGGAGCTGTTTTTT. Protein product: CASRRGLRWGNTGELFF.

This clonotype was recorded at least ten times. The V and J genes are TRBV19 and TRBJ1-1, with TRBD1 as a possible D gene (6 bases). The V gene's germline CDR1 is LNHDA and CDR2 SQIVND (reference sequence). V was clipped by 6 bases and J by 0 bases, with 20 bases between them. The CDR3 runs 17 residues. The CDR3 here is CASRRWGQNLLNTEAFF. The CDR3 DNA reads as TGTGCCAGTAGAAGATGGGGGCAGAACTTATTGAACACTGAAGCTTTCTTT.